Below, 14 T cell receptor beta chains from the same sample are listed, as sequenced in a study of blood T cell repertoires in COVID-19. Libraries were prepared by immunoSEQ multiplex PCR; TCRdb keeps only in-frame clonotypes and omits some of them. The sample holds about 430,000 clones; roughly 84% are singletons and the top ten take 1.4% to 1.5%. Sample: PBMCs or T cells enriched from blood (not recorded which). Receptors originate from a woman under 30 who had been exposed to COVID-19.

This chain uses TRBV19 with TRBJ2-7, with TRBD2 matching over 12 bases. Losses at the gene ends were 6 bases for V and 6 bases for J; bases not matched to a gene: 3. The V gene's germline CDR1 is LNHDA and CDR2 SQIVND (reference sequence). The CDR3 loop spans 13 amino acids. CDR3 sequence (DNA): TGTGCCAGTAGACTAGCGGGAGGCGGCGAGCAGTACTTC. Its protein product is CASRLAGGGEQYF. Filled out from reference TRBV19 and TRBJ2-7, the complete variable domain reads DGGITQSPKYLFRKEGQNVTLSCEQNLNHDAMYWYRQDPGQGLRLIYYSQIVNDFQKGDIAEGYSVSREKKESFPLTVTSAQKNPTAFYLCASRLAGGGEQYFGPGTRLTVT.

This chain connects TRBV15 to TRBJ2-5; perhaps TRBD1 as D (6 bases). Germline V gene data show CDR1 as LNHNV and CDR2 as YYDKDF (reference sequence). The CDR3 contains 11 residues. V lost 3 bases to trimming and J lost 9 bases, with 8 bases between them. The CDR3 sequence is CATSSAGAQYF. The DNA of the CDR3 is TGTGCCACCAGCAGTGCAGGGGCCCAGTACTTC.

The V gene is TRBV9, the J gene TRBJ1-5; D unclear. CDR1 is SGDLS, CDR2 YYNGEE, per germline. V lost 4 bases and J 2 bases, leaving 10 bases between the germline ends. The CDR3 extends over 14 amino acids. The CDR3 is CASSYGLGNQPQHF. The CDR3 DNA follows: TGTGCCAGCAGCTATGGCCTCGGCAATCAGCCCCAGCATTTT.

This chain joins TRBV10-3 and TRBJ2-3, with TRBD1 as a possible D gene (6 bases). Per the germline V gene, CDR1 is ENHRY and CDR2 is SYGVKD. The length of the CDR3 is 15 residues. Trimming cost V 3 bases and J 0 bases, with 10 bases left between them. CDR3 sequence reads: CAISDGTTSTDTQYF. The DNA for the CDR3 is TGTGCCATCAGTGACGGGACAACTAGCACAGATACGCAGTATTTT.

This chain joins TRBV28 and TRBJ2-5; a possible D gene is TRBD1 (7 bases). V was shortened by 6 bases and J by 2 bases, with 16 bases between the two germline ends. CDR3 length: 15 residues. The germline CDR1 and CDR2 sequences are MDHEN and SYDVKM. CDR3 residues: CASSRGDSLQETQYF. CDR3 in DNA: TGTGCCAGCAGCCGCGGGGACAGTCTACAAGAGACCCAGTACTTC.

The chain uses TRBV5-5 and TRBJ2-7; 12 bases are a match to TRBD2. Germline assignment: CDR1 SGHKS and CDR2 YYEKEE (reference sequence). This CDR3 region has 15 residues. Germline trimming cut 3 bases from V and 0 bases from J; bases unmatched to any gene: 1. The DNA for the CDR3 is TGTGCCAGCAGCTGGACTAGCGGGGCCTCCTACGAGCAGTACTTC. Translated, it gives CASSWTSGASYEQYF.

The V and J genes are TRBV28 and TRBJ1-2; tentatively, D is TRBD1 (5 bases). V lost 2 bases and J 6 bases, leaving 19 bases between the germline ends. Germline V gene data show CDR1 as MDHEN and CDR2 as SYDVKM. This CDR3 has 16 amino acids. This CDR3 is CASSLVGALKGNGYTF. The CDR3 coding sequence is TGTGCCAGCAGTTTAGTAGGGGCCCTGAAGGGGAATGGCTACACCTTC.

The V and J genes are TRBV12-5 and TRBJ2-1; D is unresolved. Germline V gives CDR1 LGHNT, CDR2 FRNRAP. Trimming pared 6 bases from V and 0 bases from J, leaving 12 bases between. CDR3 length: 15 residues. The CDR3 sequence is CASGAAGSSYNEQFF. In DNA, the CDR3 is TGTGCTAGTGGCGCAGCAGGCAGCTCCTACAATGAGCAGTTCTTC.

This CDR3 is CASSQEGQGYSYEQYF. The DNA of the CDR3 is TGTGCCAGCAGCCAGGAGGGACAGGGCTACTCCTACGAGCAGTACTTC. The chain has TRBV3-1 (or the pseudogene TRBV3-2) and TRBJ2-7; 9 bases are a match to TRBD1. This CDR3 contains 16 residues. The J segment lost 0 bases and the V segment lost 3 bases, leaving 6 bases of the junction unmatched. Germline values: CDR1 LGHDT, CDR2 YNNKEL (reference sequence).

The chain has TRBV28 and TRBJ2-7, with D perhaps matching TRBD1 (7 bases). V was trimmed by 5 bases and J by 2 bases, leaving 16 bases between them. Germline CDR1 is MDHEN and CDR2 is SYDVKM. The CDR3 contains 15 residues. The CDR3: CASSGRGVPPYEQYF. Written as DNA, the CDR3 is TGTGCCAGCAGTGGCAGGGGGGTGCCCCCCTACGAGCAGTACTTC.

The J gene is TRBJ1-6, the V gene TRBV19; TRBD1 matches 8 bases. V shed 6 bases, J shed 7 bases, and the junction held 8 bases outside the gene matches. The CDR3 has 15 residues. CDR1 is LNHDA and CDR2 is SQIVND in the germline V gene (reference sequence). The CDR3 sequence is CASRTGEGKNSPLHF. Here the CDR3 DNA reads TGTGCCAGTAGGACAGGGGAAGGGAAGAATTCACCCCTCCACTTT.

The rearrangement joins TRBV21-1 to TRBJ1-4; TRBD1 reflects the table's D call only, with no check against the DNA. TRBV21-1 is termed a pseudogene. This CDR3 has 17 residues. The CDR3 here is CASSKKQQTATNEKLFF. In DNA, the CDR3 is TGTGCCAGCAGCAAAAAACAGCAAACCGCAACTAATGAAAAACTGTTTTTT.

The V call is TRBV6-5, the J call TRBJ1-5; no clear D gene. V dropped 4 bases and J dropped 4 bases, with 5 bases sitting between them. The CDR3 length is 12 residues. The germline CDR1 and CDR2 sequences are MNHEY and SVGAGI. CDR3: CASSSINQPQHF. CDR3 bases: TGTGCCAGCAGTTCCATTAATCAGCCCCAGCATTTT.

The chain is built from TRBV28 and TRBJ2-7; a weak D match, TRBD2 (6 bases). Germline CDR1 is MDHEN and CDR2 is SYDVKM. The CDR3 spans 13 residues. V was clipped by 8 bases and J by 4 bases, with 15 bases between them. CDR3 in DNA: TGTGCCAGCGGGACTCCCCCTAAGTACGAGCAGTACTTC. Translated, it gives CASGTPPKYEQYF.